The next 10 T cell receptor beta chains were all read from a single sample in a study of blood T cell repertoires in COVID-19. The assay was immunoSEQ multiplex PCR, and TCRdb's table has in-frame clones only and misses some. This table holds tens of thousands of clones, less than 90% found once. Sequencing used peripheral blood. The receptors were gathered from a man aged 45-65 years with acute or convalescent COVID-19.

The CDR3 here is CARGTGDNSPLHF. DNA for the CDR3: TGTGCCAGGGGGACAGGGGATAATTCACCCCTCCACTTT. V and J are TRBV6-5 and TRBJ1-6; 10 bases are a match to TRBD1. Germline CDR1 is MNHEY and CDR2 is SVGAGI. V shed 9 bases, J shed 5 bases, and the junction held 1 base outside the gene matches. The CDR3 length is 13 residues.

The CDR3 region is CASSLISGQETQYF. CDR3 sequence (DNA): TGTGCCAGCAGCTTAATCTCAGGGCAAGAGACCCAGTACTTC. The chain has TRBV7-9 and TRBJ2-5, with D possibly TRBD1 on 5 matching bases. CDR1 SEHNR and CDR2 FQNEAQ come from the germline V gene (reference sequence). The CDR3 consists of 14 residues. The V end was cut by 2 bases, the J end by 2 bases, with 9 bases between.

This chain joins TRBV5-1 and TRBJ1-6; 7 bases are a match to TRBD1. V gave up 4 bases and J gave up 0 bases; unmatched junction bases: 10. Per germline, CDR1 SGHRS and CDR2 YFSETQ. This CDR3 has 18 residues. The CDR3: CASSDLTGLGSYNSPLHF. In nucleotides, the CDR3 is TGCGCCAGCAGCGATTTGACAGGGCTCGGCTCCTATAATTCACCCCTCCACTTT.

Only a few counts were recorded for this clone. This chain links TRBV2 with TRBJ1-1; tentatively, D is TRBD1 (5 bases). V was clipped by 2 bases and J by 1 base, with 8 bases between them. Looked up from germline, CDR1 is SNHLY and CDR2 is FYNNEI. This CDR3 contains 14 residues. In DNA form, the CDR3 reads TGTGCCAGCAGTGAAACGACAGCGAACACTGAAGCTTTCTTT. This encodes CASSETTANTEAFF.

The rearrangement links TRBV4-1 to TRBJ1-4; no definite D call. Germline lookup yields CDR1 MGHRA and CDR2 YSYEKL. Trimming cost V 1 base and J 8 bases, with 5 bases left between them. This CDR3 has 12 residues. CDR3 region: CASSQVQEKLFF. The CDR3 DNA follows: TGCGCCAGCAGCCAAGTGCAGGAAAAACTGTTTTTT.

This clone was observed a few times. This chain uses TRBV14 with TRBJ2-1; 8 bases agree with TRBD2. This CDR3 is 15 amino acids long. The V segment lost 1 base and the J segment 4 bases; nucleotides outside the gene matches: 3. The germline V gene has CDR1 SGHDN and CDR2 FVKESK. CDR3 sequence reads: CASSQGTSFYNEQFF. In DNA, the CDR3 is TGTGCCAGCAGCCAAGGGACTAGCTTTTACAATGAGCAGTTCTTC.

The chain links TRBV9 to TRBJ1-6; TRBD1 might be the D (5 bases). The V end was cut by 0 bases, the J end by 0 bases, with 10 bases between. This CDR3 has 17 amino acids. Germline V gives CDR1 SGDLS, CDR2 YYNGEE. CDR3 amino acids: CASSVEDTSSYNSPLHF. The CDR3 coding sequence is TGTGCCAGCAGCGTAGAGGACACGAGCTCCTATAATTCACCCCTCCACTTT.

The chain is built from TRBV10-3 and TRBJ2-1; 15 nucleotides match TRBD2. Germline V gene lookup returns CDR1 ENHRY and CDR2 SYGVKD. The ends lost 3 bases at V and 7 bases at J; junction bases unmatched: 4. The CDR3 has 16 amino acids. CDR3 coding DNA: TGTGCCATCAGTGACCTGGGACTAGCGGGAGGAAATGAGCAGTTCTTC. It translates to CAISDLGLAGGNEQFF.

The V call is TRBV24-1, the J call TRBJ2-3, with 8 positions matching TRBD2. The CDR3 length is 15 residues. The trim removed 1 base at V and 6 bases at J, leaving 5 bases unmatched. Germline V CDR1 and CDR2: KGHDR, SFDVKD. DNA for the CDR3: TGTGCCACCAGTGATTTTCGCGGGGGGCGGGATACGCAGTATTTT. This encodes CATSDFRGGRDTQYF.

CDR3: CASSPRDWRDNEQFF. The CDR3 nucleotides read TGTGCCAGTAGTCCTCGGGACTGGCGGGACAATGAGCAGTTCTTC. This sequence joins TRBV19 and TRBJ2-1; D is perhaps TRBD2 (6 bases). This CDR3 is 15 amino acids long. V lost 5 bases, J lost 5 bases, and 16 bases lay in between. Looked up from germline, CDR1 is LNHDA and CDR2 is SQIVND (reference sequence).